This TCR beta chain was obtained from a study of CD8 T cells in cerebrospinal fluid in Alzheimer's disease (dated by TCRdb to the early 2020s). With regard to the full study: The study used two single-cell methods, plate-based nested PCR sequencing and droplet-based sequencing, to evaluate clonal expansion of CSF T cells. The study tested whether clonally expanded T cells were present in cerebrospinal fluid from healthy elderly individuals and from patients with neurodegenerative disease. In the droplet-based CSF analysis comparing patients with controls, there were roughly 9 healthy controls (fewer than 11,000 cells) and roughly 9 patients with MCI or Alzheimer's disease (roughly 9,400 cells). A total of about 26 samples were covered by the CSF gene-expression analysis, which included Parkinson's disease patients. Study-wide findings and limitations: Compared with controls, patients with MCI or Alzheimer's disease had a higher percentage of their CSF TCRs made up by the single largest clone. The authors warned that finding EBV-specific TCRs in CSF does not prove a causal connection between EBV and Alzheimer's disease. In pooled data, a highly expanded clone (at least 3% of TCRs) was found in 1 of 10 healthy subjects versus 4 of 6 Alzheimer's patients. Only samples with detectable clones went into the overall clonality comparison: around eleven healthy, 5 MCI, 5 AD, and 6 PD. The EBV-specific clones were neither the most highly expanded clones nor enriched among patients.

Remarks on this clonotype: The antigen it recognizes is unknown.

The CDR3, from cysteine to phenylalanine, totals 16 residues. The DNA sequence is not available. Based on the germline V gene, the CDR1 and CDR2 sequences are KGHSH and LQKENI. To prepare the library, 10x single-cell sequencing was applied. CSF cells were profiled with 10X Genomics single-cell V(D)J and 5' gene-expression libraries. An Illumina NextSeq550 was used to sequence CSF single-cell TCR libraries. As for the original processing: V(D)J reads were aligned to the vdj-GRCh38 alts ensemble 2.0.0 reference and processed with the Cell Ranger vdj pipeline. A clonotype was defined as a group of cell barcodes sharing the same set of productive CDR3 nucleotide sequences. Clonotype information was added to Seurat v3.0 gene-expression metadata to link clonality with transcriptional profiles. CSF cells with more than 1,800 genes, more than 7,500 UMIs or more than 10% mitochondrial reads were excluded. To find TCRs with known antigen specificity, CDR3-beta sequences were matched against VDJdb. Network analysis of clone sharing used the R package qgraph and included only TCRs with complete alpha and beta chains. The reads, reprocessed by TCRdb, yield one row per CDR3 protein sequence and no DNA. It is TCRdb's table, rather than the study itself, that gives the V and J calls and clone size. The sample table records approximately 1,500 distinct CDR3 sequences. The ten top clones hold roughly a fifth of the sample.

All participants were free of acute infectious disease and in good physical condition. Neurodegeneration in patients was confirmed using biomarkers including neurofilament, amyloid-beta and tau. For droplet-based sequencing, live CSF cells were sorted using a live/dead marker. CSF was obtained by lumbar puncture, and immune cells were pelleted by centrifugation at 300g. Each CSF sample was checked for red blood cells, and any sample showing blood contamination was excluded. CSF cells were cryopreserved in freezing medium, frozen overnight at -80 degrees C, and subsequently stored in liquid nitrogen. Before analysis, CSF samples were stored for less than six months.

Here the chain combines TRBV18 and TRBJ2-7; TCRdb lists TRBD1, though no DNA is available to test this call. The sequence came from a human donor with mild cognitive impairment. Sequenced input: cerebrospinal fluid. The CDR3 region reads CASSPRQGSSSYEQYF.